The following is a T cell receptor beta chain sequence with its context. What this receptor recognizes is not known. No qualities accompany the bases; no much larger clone lies one base away. TCRbeta CDR3 regions were amplified from genomic DNA by means of the immunoSEQ Assay, a bias-controlled multiplex PCR. As for the authors' bioinformatics: Nucleated cell counts per sample were estimated from amplification of reference gene primers within the assay. To quantify the absolute abundance of each unique TCRbeta CDR3 rearrangement, sequence reads were collapsed and filtered. Productive Simpson clonality was computed per sample as the square root of Simpson's diversity index over productive rearrangements. TCRdb took over this immuneACCESS table, retaining in-frame rearrangements with V and J assigned. Such tables are incomplete; in checked studies, under half of the missing clones stem from an unresolved V gene, and the remainder is unexplained. The DNA was the basis for D and trimming; V, J and clone size are from that table. The sample data list 200,000 to 300,000 clones, and nearly 90% of these were observed just once. The biggest ten clones account for approximately 0.7% of the sample.

The sample belongs to a study of blood T cell repertoires in COVID-19 (dated by TCRdb to 2018 to 2021). Study-level background: Samples from collaborators originated in the United States, Italy and Spain and spanned both the acute and convalescent phases of COVID-19. The material from the prospective study consisted of cDNA or gDNA derived from T cells, B-cell-depleted T cells, or PBMCs. The dataset comprised deeply sampled blood TCRbeta repertoires from subjects exposed to, actively infected with, or recovered from COVID-19. The repertoires were released in a freely available public database intended as a resource for research on the immune response to SARS-CoV-2. Samples came from the ongoing ImmuneRACE study (first 160 participants) plus 1,254 subjects from 6 global collaborators. A de-identified subject ID, COVID-19 status, age in years and sex were almost always included in the sample metadata. Where HLA class I and class II types were available, the types were taken from metadata supplied by the sample provider, not from assay-based typing.

Study-wide findings and limitations: How much clinical and demographic metadata was included differed by source and by participant, and the metadata was provided uncurated.

The germline V gene provides CDR1 MNHEY and CDR2 SVGEGT. Measured from the cysteine to the phenylalanine, the CDR3 is 20 residues long. Only CDR3 DNA remains: 60 bases, in frame from the first base. The V end gives up 4 bases and the J end 8 bases, leaving 22 bases in the junction not matched to a gene. Collaborating institutions collected whole blood in K2EDTA tubes following their own protocols. For TCRbeta analysis, collaborators shipped samples as frozen whole blood, isolated PBMCs, or DNA extracted from either of those sample types. This TCR came from a human donor in a cohort sampled during active COVID-19. Sequenced material: peripheral blood. In this chain, TRBV6-2 or TRBV6-3 is recombined with TRBJ2-1; 11 bases in the junction line up with TRBD2. Here is the DNA: TGTGCCAGCAGTTTTGACATCTCCCGGGGTAGCGGGGGGGCGATCGATGAGCAGTTCTTC. Translation gives CASSFDISRGSGGAIDEQFF.